This TCR beta chain was sequenced in a study of graft-versus-host responses after intestinal transplantation. Study-wide context: In this cohort, recipients had multivisceral, liver-intestinal, or isolated intestinal transplants.

V was cut by 8 bases and J by 2 bases, with 3 bases left in between. CDR1 is MNHNY and CDR2 is SVGAGI in the germline V gene (reference sequence). This CDR3 contains 10 residues. As to this clone: The antigen is undetermined.

The data were produced by immunoSEQ multiplex PCR, yet TCRdb's version contains in-frame clones alone and is incomplete. The table has about 70,000 clones, roughly 89% seen once; the top ten hold about 4%. The sample was unstimulated CD8+ T cells sorted from spleen or lymph node cells, taken before transplant. The chain has TRBV6-6 and TRBJ1-1; D is ambiguous. The receptor was isolated from a human donor who was the organ donor for an intestinal transplant. The CDR3 bases are TGTGCCAGCCGTAACACTGAAGCTTTCTTT. Its protein is CASRNTEAFF.